Listed here are 22 T cell receptor beta chains from one sample, sequenced in a study of T cells in tuberculosis. TCRdb keeps only in-frame clones here, not all; method: immunoSEQ multiplex PCR. The table has 28,000 or so clones, nearly 90% seen once; the top ten hold approximately 5.9%. The sequenced sample consisted of PBMCs. Receptors were obtained from a donor aged 10-30 years with latent tuberculosis or without tuberculosis infection.

The chain has TRBV18 and TRBJ2-3; TRBD2 aligns across 14 bases. V gave up 4 bases and J gave up 0 bases; unmatched junction bases: 12. The CDR3 totals 20 residues. From germline, CDR1 is KGHSH and CDR2 LQKENI. The CDR3 DNA sequence: TGTGCCAGCTCACGAAACCCGGGACTAGCGGGAGCCCCTAGCACAGATACGCAGTATTTT. It codes for CASSRNPGLAGAPSTDTQYF.

The chain links TRBV29-1 to TRBJ2-2; 9 positions agree with TRBD1. J lost 8 bases, V lost 3 bases, and 4 bases had no gene match. Germline V lookup: CDR1 SQVTM, CDR2 ANQGSEA. The CDR3 consists of 13 residues. CDR3 in amino acids: CSVDGTGKGELFF. The CDR3 nucleotides read TGCAGCGTTGATGGGACAGGGAAAGGGGAGCTGTTTTTT.

The gene calls are TRBV19 and TRBJ2-1, with TRBD1 matching 7 bases. The V gene end was trimmed by 3 bases and the J gene end by 0 bases; junction bases not matched to a gene: 2. Germline V lookup: CDR1 LNHDA, CDR2 SQIVND (reference sequence). The CDR3 runs 15 residues. The CDR3 is CASSMTGSSYNEQFF. The CDR3 coding sequence is TGTGCCAGTAGTATGACAGGGAGCTCCTACAATGAGCAGTTCTTC.

The CDR3 loop reads CASSSEVRILNEQFF. The CDR3 DNA reads as TGTGCCAGCAGTTCAGAGGTGAGAATCCTCAATGAGCAGTTCTTC. The chain carries TRBV28 and TRBJ2-1; D remains ambiguous. This CDR3 region has 15 residues. The V end was cut by 4 bases, the J end by 6 bases, with 16 bases between. Germline V CDR1 and CDR2: MDHEN, SYDVKM.

The chain carries TRBV5-4 and TRBJ2-1; TRBD2 agrees at 8 bases. In germline, CDR1 is SGHNT, CDR2 YYREEE (reference sequence). The V segment lost 1 base and the J segment 9 bases; nucleotides outside the gene matches: 6. This CDR3 has 14 residues. CDR3 nucleotides: TGTGCCAGCAGCTTGAAGGGACTAGATTTTGAGCAGTTCTTC. It translates to CASSLKGLDFEQFF.

This clone showed up just a few times. This chain connects TRBV20-1 to TRBJ2-5; D may be TRBD2 (6 bases). The CDR3 runs 10 residues. With 3 bases removed from V and 8 bases from J, the gap between germline ends came to 7 bases. Germline CDR1 and CDR2: DFQATT and SNEGSKA (reference sequence). The CDR3 protein is CSASGGTQYF. DNA for the CDR3: TGCAGTGCTAGCGGGGGAACCCAGTACTTC.

The chain has TRBV2 and TRBJ1-4; D possibly corresponds to TRBD1 (6 bases). The CDR3 has 14 residues. In germline, CDR1 is SNHLY, CDR2 FYNNEI. The ends were cut back, 5 bases at V and 8 bases at J, with 15 bases in the middle. CDR3 DNA sequence: TGTGCCAGCAGTACCGGGACATTGGGCGAAAAACTGTTTTTT. Protein: CASSTGTLGEKLFF.

The chain recombines TRBV2 with TRBJ2-3; 10 bases agree with TRBD2. The CDR3 covers 16 residues. Germline-derived CDR1 and CDR2 are SNHLY and FYNNEI. Germline trimming cut 2 bases from V and 8 bases from J; bases unmatched to any gene: 10. CDR3 sequence reads: CASSEFQRGGQGTQYF. CDR3 bases: TGTGCCAGCAGTGAATTTCAGCGGGGGGGCCAGGGTACGCAGTATTTT.

The V and J genes are TRBV12-1 and TRBJ1-5; TRBD1, the table's D call, lacks a check against the DNA. TRBV12-1 has pseudogene status. This CDR3 region has 14 residues. As DNA, the CDR3 is TGTGCCAGCAGCTTTGCGTGGACAGGTCAGCCCCAGCATTTT. Protein: CASSFAWTGQPQHF.

The V and J genes are TRBV2 and TRBJ1-5; 8 bases map to TRBD1. CDR3 length: 12 amino acids. Germline V gene data show CDR1 as SNHLY and CDR2 as FYNNEI. Unmatched junction bases numbered 2, after V lost 7 bases and J lost 6 bases. The CDR3 DNA reads TGTGCCAGCAATGACAGGGGTCAGCCCCAGCATTTT. Encoded protein: CASNDRGQPQHF.

The table lists this clone with a few counts. The rearrangement uses TRBV7-2 and TRBJ1-2, with 10 bases that match TRBD1. The germline V gene encodes CDR1 SGHTA and CDR2 FQGNSA. This CDR3 has 16 amino acids. The V gene end was trimmed by 5 bases and the J gene end by 5 bases; junction bases not matched to a gene: 11. The CDR3 reads CASSIDFDRGLYGYTF. The CDR3, as DNA: TGTGCCAGCAGCATTGATTTCGACAGGGGGCTGTATGGCTACACCTTC.

The rearrangement uses TRBV5-1 and TRBJ2-2; weak D call: TRBD1 (6 bases). The length of the CDR3 is 15 residues. The germline V gene encodes CDR1 SGHRS and CDR2 YFSETQ. Trimming cost V 7 bases and J 0 bases, with 13 bases left between them. This CDR3 reads CASLPGQPNTGELFF. The DNA of the CDR3 is TGCGCCAGCCTGCCGGGACAACCGAACACCGGGGAGCTGTTTTTT. The full variable domain, in which reference TRBV5-1 and TRBJ2-2 provide the parts outside the CDR3, is KAGVTQTPRYLIKTRGQQVTLSCSPISGHRSVSWYQQTPGQGLQFLFEYFSETQRNKGNFPGRFSGRQFSNSRSEMNVSTLELGDSALYLCASLPGQPNTGELFFGEGSRLTVL.

The chain is built from TRBV13 and TRBJ1-3, with D maybe TRBD1 (5 bases). This CDR3 has 15 amino acids. CDR1 PRHDT and CDR2 FYEKMQ come from the germline V gene (reference sequence). V shed 5 bases and J shed 1 base, with 12 bases lying between them. CDR3 nucleotide sequence: TGTGCCAGCAGCCACAGGACGGAGTCTGGAAACACCATATATTTT. It is translated as CASSHRTESGNTIYF.

This chain links TRBV28 with TRBJ2-7; D is perhaps TRBD1 (6 bases). CDR3 length: 17 residues. Germline lookup yields CDR1 MDHEN and CDR2 SYDVKM. V lost 4 bases to trimming and J lost 2 bases, with 21 bases between them. CDR3 DNA sequence: TGTGCCAGCAGTTCTGGGACACTAAAGACATCAACCTACGAGCAGTACTTC. Its protein product is CASSSGTLKTSTYEQYF.

The genes are TRBV11-2 and TRBJ2-5; 8 bases are shared with TRBD1. Germline trimming cut 1 base from V and 1 base from J; bases unmatched to any gene: 8. The germline V gene encodes CDR1 SGHAT and CDR2 FQNNGV. This CDR3 comprises 17 residues. The CDR3 region is CASSLVGFTGGQETQYF. CDR3 DNA sequence: TGTGCCAGCAGCTTAGTGGGGTTTACAGGGGGCCAAGAGACCCAGTACTTC.

The gene calls are TRBV11-2 and TRBJ2-3; no definite D call. CDR1 is SGHAT and CDR2 is FQNNGV in the germline V gene. V was shortened by 3 bases and J by 0 bases, with 10 bases between the two germline ends. This CDR3 comprises 15 residues. CDR3 loop: CASSFIYSSTDTQYF. The CDR3 bases are TGTGCCAGCAGCTTTATCTATTCTAGCACAGATACGCAGTATTTT.

In its sample, this clone was seen once. The gene calls are TRBV7-8 and TRBJ1-1; D is perhaps TRBD1 (6 bases). CDR3 size: 17 residues. Trimming cost V 5 bases and J 1 base, with 20 bases left between them. Per germline, CDR1 SGHVS and CDR2 FQNEAQ. The CDR3: CASSPLRGGTTNTEAFF. The DNA of the CDR3 is TGTGCCAGCAGCCCCCTAAGGGGGGGGACAACGAACACTGAAGCTTTCTTT.

This clone is a singleton in its sample. The chain uses TRBV5-1 and TRBJ1-5, with 10 bases fitting TRBD1. The CDR3 spans 16 residues. Trimming took 0 bases from V and 8 from J; bases not matched to a gene: 8. The germline V gene encodes CDR1 SGHRS and CDR2 YFSETQ. This chain's CDR3 is CASSLGTGTGEEPQHF. The CDR3 coding sequence is TGCGCCAGCAGCTTGGGTACCGGGACAGGGGAAGAGCCCCAGCATTTT.

The V call is TRBV19, the J call TRBJ2-7; 9 nucleotides agree with TRBD2. Looked up from germline, CDR1 is LNHDA and CDR2 is SQIVND (reference sequence). J lost 5 bases, V lost 2 bases, and 13 bases had no gene match. The CDR3 length is 17 residues. The CDR3 here is CASSIRAGGQSSHEQYF. For the CDR3, the DNA is TGTGCCAGTAGTATAAGAGCGGGGGGCCAATCATCACACGAGCAGTACTTC.

This clone showed up just a few times. The J gene is TRBJ1-2, the V gene TRBV6-5; TRBD1 matches 7 bases. The V and J ends lost 6 bases and 4 bases, in that order; junction bases with no gene match: 11. The V gene's germline CDR1 is MNHEY and CDR2 SVGAGI. The CDR3 runs to 15 residues. CDR3 bases: TGTGCCAGCAGGAGCCCGGAGGGGGCACTCTATGGCTACACCTTC. This codes for CASRSPEGALYGYTF.

This chain links TRBV6-6 with TRBJ1-5, with a possible D match to TRBD1 (6 bases). Germline V CDR1 and CDR2: MNHNY, SVGAGI (reference sequence). CDR3 length: 15 amino acids. Trimming pared 4 bases from V and 0 bases from J, leaving 10 bases between. This CDR3 reads CASSWGHGSNQPQHF. The CDR3 DNA sequence: TGTGCCAGCAGTTGGGGGCATGGTAGCAATCAGCCCCAGCATTTT.

The rearrangement joins TRBV19 to TRBJ2-7; weak D call: TRBD1 (5 bases). The germline CDR1 and CDR2 sequences are LNHDA and SQIVND (reference sequence). The CDR3 has 13 residues. Trimming pared 6 bases from V and 0 bases from J, leaving 9 bases between. The CDR3 sequence is CASSTTASYEQYF. CDR3 DNA sequence: TGTGCCAGTAGCACGACAGCCTCCTACGAGCAGTACTTC.